This T cell receptor (beta chain) came from a study of blood T cell repertoires in COVID-19. Overall study context: Samples taken during acute and convalescent COVID-19 were collected in the United States, Italy and Spain. PBMCs, B-cell-depleted T cells, or T cells provided the cDNA or gDNA that made up the material.

In the original workflow: Amplified reference gene primers provided the basis for estimating nucleated cell counts. Sequenced by immunoSEQ multiplex PCR; TCRdb stores in-frame clones only, minus some. D and trimming come from the DNA, and the V and J calls and clone size come from that table. The sample includes 100,000 to 130,000 clones, about three quarters of them seen just once. V shed 3 bases and J 6 bases; nucleotides not matched to a gene: 4. There are 15 residues in the CDR3. Germline loops: CDR1 MNHNS, CDR2 SASEGT. The clonotype was recovered from a woman in her thirties or forties with acute or convalescent COVID-19. The sequenced sample consisted of peripheral blood. J is TRBJ1-5 and V is TRBV6-1; TRBD1 aligns across 11 bases. CDR3 nucleotides: TGTGCCAGCAGTGATCTCGGGACAGGGGGTCAGCCCCAGCATTTT. Amino acid sequence: CASSDLGTGGQPQHF.